This passage covers 2 T cell receptor beta chains from one sample sequenced in a study of cytomegalovirus exposure and HLA in healthy donors (TCRdb year 2017). The library came from the immunoSEQ multiplex PCR assay. For the multiplex PCR, a mixture combining 60 forward primers for TCR Vbeta segments and 13 reverse primers for TCR Jbeta segments was used. TCRdb limited this immuneACCESS table to in-frame rearrangements with V and J called. A share of clones is missing; checked studies link under half to unresolved V genes, and the rest is unexplained. This sample holds approximately 140,000 clones; roughly 79% were observed only once. Together, the top ten hold 0.7% of the sample. Sequenced input: PBMCs. The receptor set was obtained from a man aged 18 to 30 in good health and CMV-seronegative.

CDR3 protein: CASSLLTGELFF. The CDR3 DNA reads TGTGCCAGCAGCCTATTAACCGGGGAGCTGTTTTTT. This rearrangement joins TRBV6-5 to TRBJ2-2, with D uncertain. V dropped 6 bases and J dropped 5 bases, with 7 bases sitting between them. This CDR3 has 12 residues. The germline V gene encodes CDR1 MNHEY and CDR2 SVGAGI.

The chain couples TRBV29-1 to TRBJ2-1, with D possibly matching TRBD1 (5 bases). The CDR3 is 13 amino acids. From germline, CDR1 is SQVTM and CDR2 ANQGSEA. The V gene lost 7 bases and the J gene lost 12 bases, with 22 bases spanning the gap. The CDR3 bases are TGCAGCGGGGCTGGGGCCAGCCCGGGCGGGCAGTTCTTC. Its translation: CSGAGASPGGQFF.